One sample yielded the 17 T cell receptor beta chains listed below, sequenced in a study of a mutant IDH1 vaccine in newly diagnosed glioma. Described time point: week 35, safety follow-up. Doses consisted of 300 ug of mutant IDH1 20-mer peptide each, paired with topical imiquimod. Their antigens remain unidentified. Produced via immunoSEQ multiplex PCR; TCRdb's table is partial and in-frame only. This table holds 60,000 to 75,000 clones, about 88% found once. The specimen was PBMCs, collected from a glioma patient whose treatment included an IDH1 peptide vaccine. These receptor sequences come from a man younger than 45 with glioma.

J is TRBJ2-7 and V is TRBV7-4, with D possibly being TRBD1 (6 bases). Trimming shortened V by 3 bases and J by 0 bases, and 12 bases separated the two germline ends. This CDR3 is 15 amino acids long. Looked up from germline, CDR1 is SGHVT and CDR2 is SQSDAQ. The DNA of the CDR3 is TGTGCCAGCAGCTTGTTACCCAGGGGCTCCTACGAGCAGTACTTC. Translating gives CASSLLPRGSYEQYF.

This chain joins TRBV21-1 and TRBJ2-3; the D segment call TRBD2 is taken from the table without a DNA check. TRBV21-1 is reported as a pseudogene. CDR3 size: 15 residues. CDR3 sequence reads: CASPLRGGTTDTQYF. CDR3 coding DNA: TGTGCCAGCCCTCTCCGAGGCGGGACGACAGATACGCAGTATTTT.

The gene calls are TRBV5-4 and TRBJ2-2; D gene unclear. The germline V gene has CDR1 SGHNT and CDR2 YYREEE (reference sequence). This CDR3 spans 16 amino acids. The germline V and J ends were trimmed by 2 bases and 1 base, with 12 bases remaining between them. CDR3 bases: TGTGCCAGCAGCTTTTACCGTGCCAGGAACACCGGGGAGCTGTTTTTT. Its translation: CASSFYRARNTGELFF.

The V gene is TRBV28, the J gene TRBJ1-4; TRBD1 matches 9 bases. CDR1 is MDHEN and CDR2 is SYDVKM in the germline V gene. The CDR3 totals 15 residues. Trimming cost V 6 bases and J 4 bases; bases outside gene matches: 6. DNA of the CDR3: TGTGCCAGCAGATTTGCGGGACAGGGTAATGAAAAACTGTTTTTT. It specifies CASRFAGQGNEKLFF. Variable domain in full (rest from reference TRBV28 and TRBJ1-4): DVKVTQSSRYLVKRTGEKVFLECVQDMDHENMFWYRQDPGLGLRLIYFSYDVKMKEKGDIPEGYSVSREKKERFSLILESASTNQTSMYLCASRFAGQGNEKLFFGSGTQLSVL.

This chain connects TRBV18 to TRBJ1-2; D not certain. This CDR3 region has 13 residues. CDR1 is KGHSH and CDR2 is LQKENI in the germline V gene. V shed 0 bases and J shed 6 bases, with 8 bases lying between them. The CDR3 is CASSPPVLDGYTF. The CDR3 DNA sequence: TGTGCCAGCTCACCACCGGTTCTTGATGGCTACACCTTC. Full variable domain (missing parts from reference TRBV18 and TRBJ1-2): NAGVMQNPRHLVRRRGQEARLRCSPMKGHSHVYWYRQLPEEGLKFMVYLQKENIIDESGMPKERFSAEFPKEGPSILRIQQVVRGDSAAYFCASSPPVLDGYTFGSGTRLTVV.

This chain links TRBV7-9 with TRBJ2-7; tentative D call: TRBD1 (6 bases). This CDR3 spans 14 amino acids. V was cut by 4 bases and J by 4 bases, with 14 bases left in between. CDR1 is SEHNR and CDR2 is FQNEAQ in the germline V gene (reference sequence). CDR3 sequence reads: CASSYTGLGYEQYF. The CDR3 bases are TGTGCCAGCAGCTATACAGGGCTGGGGTACGAGCAGTACTTC.

The sample holds a few counts of this clone. The rearrangement uses TRBV11-2 and TRBJ1-2; no clear D gene. Per germline, CDR1 SGHAT and CDR2 FQNNGV. V was shortened by 1 base and J by 4 bases, with 13 bases between the two germline ends. The CDR3 consists of 15 residues. The DNA of the CDR3 is TGTGCCAGCAGCTTAGGGAGCGGTTCCCCCTATGGCTACACCTTC. It yields the protein CASSLGSGSPYGYTF.

This chain uses TRBV28 with TRBJ1-3; TRBD1 aligns across 7 bases. Unmatched junction bases numbered 13, after V lost 2 bases and J lost 0 bases. The CDR3 is made up of 19 amino acids. The V gene's germline CDR1 is MDHEN and CDR2 SYDVKM. Here the CDR3 reads CASSLVGGGQALSGNTIYF. CDR3 DNA sequence: TGTGCCAGCAGTTTAGTTGGTGGCGGACAGGCGCTCTCTGGAAACACCATATATTTT.

The V call is TRBV5-1, the J call TRBJ2-3, with a tentative D call TRBD2 (7 bases). CDR1 and CDR2 (germline): SGHRS, YFSETQ. This CDR3 has 15 residues. The V and J ends lost 5 bases and 2 bases respectively, with 15 bases between them. The DNA of the CDR3 is TGCGCCAGCAGGGGAGGGGGGCCAACCACAGATACGCAGTATTTT. Translated, it gives CASRGGGPTTDTQYF.

This clone has only one observation. The chain carries TRBV4-1 and TRBJ2-3; 7 bases agree with TRBD1. V shed 4 bases, J shed 5 bases, and the junction held 9 bases outside the gene matches. The CDR3 consists of 15 residues. Per the germline V gene, CDR1 is MGHRA and CDR2 is YSYEKL. CDR3 DNA sequence: TGCGCCAGCAGCCGCACCGGGACAGACGGAGATACGCAGTATTTT. Protein: CASSRTGTDGDTQYF.

The chain links TRBV25-1 to TRBJ2-7, with D possibly called TRBD1 or TRBD2 (5 bases each). The CDR3 is 13 residues long. Per germline, CDR1 MGHDK and CDR2 SYGVNS. Trimming took 4 bases from V and 2 from J, leaving 9 bases between them. CDR3 amino acids: CASSVRETYEQYF. The CDR3 DNA sequence: TGTGCCAGCAGTGTCAGGGAGACCTACGAGCAGTACTTC.

The chain has TRBV27 and TRBJ1-5; the D gene is possibly TRBD1 (5 bases). CDR1 and CDR2 (germline): MNHEY, SMNVEV (reference sequence). CDR3 size: 14 residues. V lost 8 bases, J lost 1 base, and 12 bases lay in between. CDR3 DNA: TGTGCCAGCTCTAGGAAGGGGAGCAATCAGCCCCAGCATTTT. It yields the protein CASSRKGSNQPQHF.

The rearrangement links TRBV2 to TRBJ2-5; no definite D call. Germline assignment: CDR1 SNHLY and CDR2 FYNNEI. CDR3 length: 14 amino acids. V was clipped by 1 base and J by 0 bases, with 6 bases between them. The CDR3, as DNA: TGTGCCAGCAGTGAAGAGCAGTACCAAGAGACCCAGTACTTC. Translation: CASSEEQYQETQYF.

The genes are TRBV21-1 and TRBJ1-1; TRBD1 is taken as the D call from the table, unchecked against the DNA. TRBV21-1 is a pseudogene segment. The CDR3 is 15 amino acids. The CDR3 DNA follows: TGTGCCAGCAGCAAAGGTCCGACAGGGTACACTGAAGCTTTCTTT. Residues: CASSKGPTGYTEAFF.

The chain recombines TRBV30 with TRBJ2-5; perhaps TRBD1 as D (5 bases). Germline V gene sequence: CDR1 GTSNPN, CDR2 SVGIG (reference sequence). V was pared by 1 base and J by 1 base, with 7 bases between. The CDR3 has 13 residues. Here the CDR3 DNA reads TGTGCCTGGAGTGGCAGGGTCCAAGAGACCCAGTACTTC. Translating it yields CAWSGRVQETQYF.

V usage is TRBV10-3 and J usage is TRBJ2-5; TRBD2 aligns across 9 bases. The V segment lost 0 bases and the J segment 1 base; nucleotides outside the gene matches: 3. The CDR3 extends over 16 amino acids. The germline CDR1 and CDR2 sequences are ENHRY and SYGVKD. The DNA of the CDR3 is TGTGCCATCAGTGAGTCGAAGCGGGGGGTCCAAGAGACCCAGTACTTC. Translated: CAISESKRGVQETQYF.

The J gene is TRBJ1-1, the V gene TRBV7-9; a weak D match, TRBD1 (6 bases). This CDR3 has 13 amino acids. Germline assignment: CDR1 SEHNR and CDR2 FQNEAQ (reference sequence). The V and J ends lost 5 bases and 10 bases respectively, with 17 bases between them. In DNA form, the CDR3 reads TGTGCCAGCAGCCCCCCAGTAGGGGGGGGAGCTTTCTTT. Its protein product is CASSPPVGGGAFF.